The subject of this entry is one TCR beta chain. Its antigen is not known. The sample is drawn from a study of cytomegalovirus exposure and HLA in healthy donors. Broader study findings: In an earlier analysis, productive rearrangement rates for most beta V segments clustered near 87% or 30%.

PCR involved 60 Vbeta and 13 Jbeta primers. TCRdb's table, derived via immunoSEQ multiplex PCR, lists solely in-frame clones and lacks some. The table has approximately 200,000 clones, 82% seen once. The V gene's germline CDR1 is SQVTM and CDR2 ANQGSEA. The CDR3 consists of 14 residues. J gave up 6 bases and V 5 bases, and 9 bases lay outside the gene matches. The chain couples TRBV29-1 to TRBJ2-7, with 11 nucleotides matching TRBD2. The sequence was collected from a boy younger than 10 in good health and CMV-seronegative. Sample: PBMCs. This CDR3 is CSVSIAGGPSEQYF. The CDR3 region has the DNA TGCAGCGTTTCTATAGCGGGGGGGCCTTCCGAGCAGTACTTC.